The rows below give T cell receptor beta chains drawn from one sample of a study of beta chain features in type 1 diabetes. Profiling relied on immunoSEQ multiplex PCR, and the TCRdb table lists in-frame clones only, not all of them. The sample holds roughly 230,000 clones, roughly 10% seen once. The sequencing input was naive CD4+ T cells from blood. The receptor set was obtained from a man under 40 with type 1 diabetes. Each CDR3 is given with its conserved first and last residue. The D gene is left open where the match is weak. Clone sizes are given selectively: once, few, many, or a class where the clone is expanded.

len	d_gene	abundance	j_gene	v_gene	CDR3nt	CDR3aa
16	TRBD2	few	TRBJ2-5	TRBV9	TGTGCCAGCAGCGTGACTAGCGGGGGACCGGGGGAGACCCAGTACTTC	CASSVTSGGPGETQYF
13	TRBD2	few	TRBJ2-1	TRBV7-9	TGTGCCAGCAGCTCGGGACTAGGCAATGAGCAGTTCTTC	CASSSGLGNEQFF
14	-	few	TRBJ1-1	TRBV5-1	TGCGCCAGCAGCCCGCGACAGGCGCGCACTGAAGCTTTCTTT	CASSPRQARTEAFF
17	-	-	TRBJ2-3	TRBV28	TGTGCCAGCAGTTCTCCCGGCGCGCGGGGATCCACAGATACGCAGTATTTT	CASSSPGARGSTDTQYF
14	TRBD2	-	TRBJ2-7	TRBV7-2	TGTGCCAGCAGTCCTAACGGGGGGGCCTACGAGCAGTACTTC	CASSPNGGAYEQYF
16	-	-	TRBJ1-2	TRBV30	TGTGCCTGGAGCCCCCTTGGGACACCGCATAACTATGGCTACACCTTC	CAWSPLGTPHNYGYTF
15	-	few	TRBJ1-1	TRBV15	TGTGCCACCAGCAGAGTGGGGAGGGACGGAACTGAAGCTTTCTTT	CATSRVGRDGTEAFF
12	-	-	TRBJ2-7	TRBV18	TGTGCCAGCTCTCCTACCTCCTACGAGCAGTACTTC	CASSPTSYEQYF
13	-	-	TRBJ2-5	TRBV7-3	TGTGCCAGCAGTGGAGGGAACCAAGAGACCCAGTACTTC	CASSGGNQETQYF
12	-	few	TRBJ2-2	TRBV10-3	TGTGCCTCTAAATCGAACACCGGGGAGCTGTTTTTT	CASKSNTGELFF
14	-	few	TRBJ2-5	TRBV15	TGTGCCACCAGCAGAGATCGAGGTGAAGAGACCCAGTACTTC	CATSRDRGEETQYF
13	-	-	TRBJ2-1	TRBV7-9	TGTGCCAGCAGCTTAAGCCTGTACAATGAGCAGTTCTTC	CASSLSLYNEQFF
12	TRBD2	-	TRBJ2-3	TRBV30	TGTGCCTGGAGGGGGTCGGGGAGGGCGCAGTATTTT	CAWRGSGRAQYF
12	-	-	TRBJ1-5	TRBV7-2	TGTGCCAGCAGCCAGAGATCAGGGCCCCAGCATTTT	CASSQRSGPQHF
13	-	-	TRBJ2-2	TRBV4-2	TGTGCCAGCAGCCAAGGAGGGACCGGGGAGCTGTTTTTT	CASSQGGTGELFF
13	-	few	TRBJ2-7	TRBV5-1	TGCGCCAGCAGCTTGGGGAGGGACCACGAGCAGTACTTC	CASSLGRDHEQYF
13	-	few	TRBJ1-1	TRBV7-6	TGTGCCAGCAGGAGGATGGAGAACACTGAAGCTTTCTTT	CASRRMENTEAFF
17	TRBD2	few	TRBJ2-1	TRBV7-3	TGTGCCAGCAGCAGTAGCGGGGGGACGAGCTCCTACAATGAGCAGTTCTTC	CASSSSGGTSSYNEQFF
13	-	few	TRBJ2-2	TRBV7-3	TGTGCCAGCAGCCCCTATCTCACCGGGGAGCTGTTTTTT	CASSPYLTGELFF
17	TRBD2	-	TRBJ2-7	TRBV4-1	TGCGCCAGCAGCCAAGAGTGGAGCCAGGGAGGGACCTACGAGCAGTACTTC	CASSQEWSQGGTYEQYF
12	-	few	TRBJ2-2	TRBV2	TGTGCCACCTCGGGTGAGACCGGGGAGCTGTTTTTT	CATSGETGELFF
15	-	few	TRBJ2-1	TRBV15	TGTGCCACCAGCAGAGCTAGAAGTCGCTACAATGAGCAGTTCTTC	CATSRARSRYNEQFF
15	TRBD1	-	TRBJ2-5	TRBV25-1	TGTGCCAGCAGTGAAGTCAGGGGGCCTGGAGAGACCCAGTACTTC	CASSEVRGPGETQYF
14	TRBD2	few	TRBJ2-7	TRBV6-5	TGTGCCAGCAGCCGTGGGGGGGAAACCTACGAGCAGTACTTC	CASSRGGETYEQYF
13	-	-	TRBJ1-1	TRBV9	TGTGCCAGCAGCTCCCGAACTTGGACTGAAGCTTTCTTT	CASSSRTWTEAFF
13	-	few	TRBJ2-7	TRBV6-1	TGTGCCAGCAGTTCGGGACACATCTACGAGCAGTACTTC	CASSSGHIYEQYF
15	TRBD2	few	TRBJ2-5	TRBV19	TGTGCCAGTAGCTTATTGTCTAGCGGGGGGGGGACCCAGTACTTC	CASSLLSSGGGTQYF
15	-	-	TRBJ2-5	TRBV11-2	TGTGCCAGCAGCCCAGCTGGGCCTGCTACGAAGACCCAGTACTTC	CASSPAGPATKTQYF
17	-	few	TRBJ1-3	TRBV18	TGTGCCAGCTCACCGTCGGGTAGAACGGGCTCTGGAAACACCATATATTTT	CASSPSGRTGSGNTIYF
15	TRBD2	-	TRBJ2-1	TRBV7-3	TGTGCCAGCAGCCCAGGGACTAGCGGGGGTTATGAGCAGTTCTTC	CASSPGTSGGYEQFF
13	-	-	TRBJ1-1	TRBV2	TGTGCCAGCAGTTCGGGGATGAACACTGAAGCTTTCTTT	CASSSGMNTEAFF
15	TRBD1	-	TRBJ2-1	TRBV2	TGTGCCAGCAGTCCAACCAGGACAGGGAACAATGAGCAGTTCTTC	CASSPTRTGNNEQFF
16	TRBD1	few	TRBJ1-5	TRBV7-9	TGTGCCAGCAGCTCTGTACTACAGGGGGTAGAGAAAGCCCAGCATTTT	CASSSVLQGVEKAQHF
15	-	-	TRBJ1-2	TRBV30	TGTGCCTGCTGGCGGGCGGGGGCCACTCGATATGGCTACACCTTC	CACWRAGATRYGYTF
18	TRBD1	few	TRBJ1-5	TRBV11-3	TGTGCCAGCAGCTTAGGAACTGGGACAGGGAAGGATAATCAGCCCCAGCATTTT	CASSLGTGTGKDNQPQHF
15	TRBD1	few	TRBJ2-1	TRBV4-3	TGCGCCAGCAGCCAAGTGACAGGGGGAGGGGATGAGCAGTTCTTC	CASSQVTGGGDEQFF
16	TRBD2	-	TRBJ2-3	TRBV7-3	TGTGCCAGCAGCCGGGTAGCGGGGGGCCTTGGAGATACGCAGTATTTT	CASSRVAGGLGDTQYF
12	TRBD1	few	TRBJ1-1	TRBV18	TGTGCCAGCTCACCCGGACAGGGGGCTGCTTTCTTT	CASSPGQGAAFF
15	TRBD1	-	TRBJ1-1	TRBV19	TGTGCCAGTAGGAGGGGACAGGGGAGGAACACTGAAGCTTTCTTT	CASRRGQGRNTEAFF
16	TRBD1	few	TRBJ2-1	TRBV28	TGTGCCAGTCCTCCGGGTAGGGGGCGTTCCTACAATGAGCAGTTCTTC	CASPPGRGRSYNEQFF
14	-	-	TRBJ2-3	TRBV19	TGTGCCAGTAGTCCCCGGGGGACGACAGATACGCAGTATTTT	CASSPRGTTDTQYF
12	-	-	TRBJ2-2	TRBV5-1	TGCGCCAGCAGCTTTCTAGACGGGGAGCTGTTTTTT	CASSFLDGELFF
11	-	-	TRBJ1-2	TRBV20-1	TGCAGTGCTAGACAGATTTATGGCTACACCTTC	CSARQIYGYTF
14	-	few	TRBJ1-2	TRBV7-9	TGTGCCAGCAGCCAACGAGACCGGGGTAGGGACTACACCTTC	CASSQRDRGRDYTF
19	TRBD2	few	TRBJ2-7	TRBV28	TGTGCCAGCAGTTCTCTCGTCCGGAGTAGCGGGGGCCACTCCTACGAGCAGTACTTC	CASSSLVRSSGGHSYEQYF
13	-	few	TRBJ2-7	TRBV6-5	TGTGCCAGCAGTTACGACCAGGCCCACGAGCAGTACTTC	CASSYDQAHEQYF
15	TRBD2	-	TRBJ2-1	TRBV4-1	TGCGCCAGCAGCCAAGGCCTAGCGGGGGGGAGAGAGCAGTTCTTC	CASSQGLAGGREQFF
15	-	-	TRBJ2-7	TRBV7-9	TGTGCCAGCAGTTTAATCTCCGGCAGGGCCTACGAGCAGTACTTC	CASSLISGRAYEQYF
15	-	few	TRBJ2-3	TRBV7-6	TGTGCCAGCAGCTTAAACGGGGTTAGCACAGATACGCAGTATTTT	CASSLNGVSTDTQYF
12	-	-	TRBJ2-3	TRBV30	TGTGCCTGGAGTGGTAGCGCAGATACGCAGTATTTT	CAWSGSADTQYF
14	TRBD1	few	TRBJ1-4	TRBV27	TGTGCCAGCAGCCCGACAGGGGGACGAGAAAAACTGTTTTTT	CASSPTGGREKLFF
14	TRBD1	-	TRBJ1-4	TRBV7-2	TGTGCCAGCAGCCTGGGACAGGGGAATGAAAAACTGTTTTTT	CASSLGQGNEKLFF
13	-	-	TRBJ1-5	TRBV18	TGTGCCAGCTCACAAGAGGGGGGGCAGCCCCAGCATTTT	CASSQEGGQPQHF